A single sample gave rise to the 20 T cell receptor beta chains below, sequenced in a study of blood T cell repertoires in COVID-19. Libraries were prepared by immunoSEQ multiplex PCR; TCRdb keeps only in-frame clonotypes and omits some of them. This sample has approximately 250,000 clones, with roughly 89% found just once. Sequenced input: peripheral blood. These receptors were taken from a woman between 40 and 50 years old who had recovered from COVID-19.

The V call is TRBV7-9, the J call TRBJ1-4; 11 nucleotides agree with TRBD1. V gave up 7 bases and J gave up 8 bases; unmatched junction bases: 3. Germline CDR1 and CDR2: SEHNR and FQNEAQ (reference sequence). The CDR3 extends over 13 amino acids. CDR3 bases: TGTGCCAGCACCAGGACAGGGGGCGAAAAACTGTTTTTT. Translating it yields CASTRTGGEKLFF.

V usage is TRBV9 and J usage is TRBJ1-1, with a weak D call TRBD1 (5 bases). V was pared by 1 base and J by 5 bases, with 12 bases between. CDR1 is SGDLS and CDR2 is YYNGEE in the germline V gene. This CDR3 comprises 14 residues. CDR3 protein: CASSVTGGDTEAFF. CDR3 nucleotide sequence: TGTGCCAGCAGCGTAACCGGAGGGGATACTGAAGCTTTCTTT. Supplemented by reference TRBV9 and TRBJ1-1, the full variable domain reads DSGVTQTPKHLITATGQRVTLRCSPRSGDLSVYWYQQSLDQGLQFLIQYYNGEERAKGNILERFSAQQFPDLHSELNLSSLELGDSALYFCASSVTGGDTEAFFGQGTRLTVV.

This chain links TRBV6-1 with TRBJ2-3, with D possibly matching TRBD2 (5 bases). V dropped 3 bases and J dropped 4 bases, with 14 bases sitting between them. There are 15 residues in the CDR3. The germline CDR1 and CDR2 sequences are MNHNS and SASEGT. The CDR3 DNA follows: TGTGCCAGCAGTGACGGCACCTCGAGGGCAGATACGCAGTATTTT. Its protein is CASSDGTSRADTQYF.

The chain combines TRBV12-3 or TRBV12-4 with TRBJ1-1; D not resolved. The CDR3 contains 12 residues. With 6 bases removed from V and 7 bases from J, the gap between germline ends came to 12 bases. Here the CDR3 reads CASSRSGYEAFF. CDR3 nucleotides: TGTGCCAGCAGCCGGTCGGGATATGAAGCTTTCTTT.

This clone occurred once. V usage is TRBV6-6 and J usage is TRBJ1-2, with D possibly TRBD1 on 6 matching bases. The CDR3 length is 17 residues. Trimming took off 5 bases at V and 0 bases at J, with 19 bases between the two ends. CDR1 and CDR2 from the germline V gene are MNHNY and SVGAGI (reference sequence). The CDR3 nucleotides are TGTGCCAGCAGTCAACAACAGGGATTGGGGACTAACTATGGCTACACCTTC. It specifies CASSQQQGLGTNYGYTF.

This chain uses TRBV6-6 with TRBJ1-4; D is perhaps TRBD1 (5 bases). V lost 6 bases, J lost 7 bases, and 18 bases lay in between. The CDR3 extends over 15 amino acids. Per germline, CDR1 MNHNY and CDR2 SVGAGI (reference sequence). Here the CDR3 reads CASSLPGGEAEKLFF. The CDR3 region has the DNA TGTGCCAGCAGCCTGCCGGGGGGGGAGGCTGAAAAACTGTTTTTT.

The V call is TRBV4-2, the J call TRBJ2-1, with 7 bases identical to TRBD2. V was clipped by 0 bases and J by 5 bases; unmatched bases: 1. CDR3 length equals 14 residues. Germline-derived CDR1 and CDR2 are LGHNA and YNFKEQ. The CDR3 is CASSQDGGDNEQFF. CDR3 DNA sequence: TGTGCCAGCAGCCAAGATGGGGGGGACAATGAGCAGTTCTTC.

The rearrangement links TRBV7-3 to TRBJ2-7; TRBD1 matches 8 bases. This CDR3 comprises 13 residues. V dropped 3 bases and J dropped 6; count of bases not matched to a gene: 4. CDR1 is SGHTA, CDR2 FQGTGA, per germline. The CDR3 sequence: CASSFQGAGEQYF. The CDR3 DNA reads as TGTGCCAGCAGCTTTCAGGGGGCCGGCGAGCAGTACTTC.

The chain is built from TRBV10-3 and TRBJ1-2, with TRBD1 matching over 8 bases. CDR3 length equals 13 residues. Germline trimming cut 6 bases from V and 6 bases from J; bases unmatched to any gene: 6. The germline gives CDR1 ENHRY, CDR2 SYGVKD. The CDR3 region is CAIREQGADGYTF. CDR3 DNA: TGTGCCATCAGAGAGCAGGGGGCGGATGGCTACACCTTC.

V usage is TRBV18 and J usage is TRBJ1-1; tentative D call: TRBD1 (5 bases). CDR1 KGHSH and CDR2 LQKENI come from the germline V gene. Trimming shortened V by 4 bases and J by 3 bases, and 12 bases separated the two germline ends. The CDR3 is made up of 14 amino acids. CDR3 residues: CASSRQGEDTEAFF. The CDR3 DNA reads TGTGCCAGCTCACGTCAGGGTGAAGACACTGAAGCTTTCTTT.

The chain carries TRBV3-1 (or the pseudogene TRBV3-2) and TRBJ2-5, with unresolved D. The germline gives CDR1 LGHDT, CDR2 YNNKEL (reference sequence). With 1 base removed from V and 1 base from J, the gap between germline ends came to 4 bases. This CDR3 is 13 amino acids long. Here the CDR3 reads CASSQAIQETQYF. CDR3 coding DNA: TGTGCCAGCAGCCAAGCCATCCAAGAGACCCAGTACTTC.

V usage is TRBV19 and J usage is TRBJ1-5, with TRBD1 as a possible D gene (5 bases). The germline V and J ends were trimmed by 6 bases and 9 bases, with 18 bases remaining between them. The CDR3 covers 14 residues. The germline V gene encodes CDR1 LNHDA and CDR2 SQIVND (reference sequence). The CDR3 here is CASSQGVGGSPQHF. The CDR3 region has the DNA TGTGCCAGTAGCCAAGGAGTGGGGGGATCGCCCCAGCATTTT.

This clone has more than one count but fewer than ten. The chain combines TRBV5-1 with TRBJ2-2, with 9 positions matching TRBD2. The CDR3 length is 16 residues. Germline CDR1 SGHRS, CDR2 YFSETQ. Unmatched junction bases numbered 5, after V lost 5 bases and J lost 0 bases. DNA of the CDR3: TGCGCCAGCAGAAATAGCGGGGGACCGAACACCGGGGAGCTGTTTTTT. It translates to CASRNSGGPNTGELFF. Based on the CDR3 plus reference TRBV5-1 and TRBJ2-2, the full variable domain is KAGVTQTPRYLIKTRGQQVTLSCSPISGHRSVSWYQQTPGQGLQFLFEYFSETQRNKGNFPGRFSGRQFSNSRSEMNVSTLELGDSALYLCASRNSGGPNTGELFFGEGSRLTVL.

The rearrangement uses TRBV18 and TRBJ1-1; D is ambiguous. Trimming took off 2 bases at V and 0 bases at J, with 10 bases between the two ends. The CDR3 is 15 amino acids. CDR1 is KGHSH and CDR2 is LQKENI in the germline V gene. Written as DNA, the CDR3 is TGTGCCAGCTCACCAGAGGAGAGGGTGAACACTGAAGCTTTCTTT. Its translation is CASSPEERVNTEAFF.

This clone was found once. The rearrangement joins TRBV28 to TRBJ1-1; no definite D call. The CDR3 contains 12 residues. Trimming pared 8 bases from V and 0 bases from J, leaving 7 bases between. Germline V CDR1 and CDR2: MDHEN, SYDVKM. The CDR3 protein is CASAELNTEAFF. The CDR3 DNA is TGTGCCAGCGCAGAACTGAACACTGAAGCTTTCTTT.

The chain links TRBV19 to TRBJ1-2, with 7 nucleotides matching TRBD1. Trimming at V came to 3 bases and at J to 4 bases, leaving 8 bases not matched to a gene. Per the germline V gene, CDR1 is LNHDA and CDR2 is SQIVND (reference sequence). The CDR3 spans 15 residues. DNA of the CDR3: TGTGCCAGTAGTATTTTTGAGGGGGCTGGCTATGGCTACACCTTC. The encoded protein is CASSIFEGAGYGYTF.

J is TRBJ2-3 and V is TRBV5-1; 8 bases fit TRBD1. The CDR3 is made up of 15 amino acids. Trimming removed 4 bases from V and 1 base from J; junction bases left unmatched: 5. Germline values: CDR1 SGHRS, CDR2 YFSETQ. CDR3 in amino acids: CASSVQGAGTDTQYF. Here the CDR3 DNA reads TGCGCCAGCAGCGTTCAGGGGGCTGGCACAGATACGCAGTATTTT.

In DNA form, the CDR3 reads TGTGCCAGCAGTGCAGAAATTCAAGAGACCCAGTACTTC. Translating gives CASSAEIQETQYF. The V and J genes are TRBV2 and TRBJ2-5; D remains unclear. Germline V gene data show CDR1 as SNHLY and CDR2 as FYNNEI. V shed 4 bases and J shed 2 bases, with 8 bases lying between them. The CDR3 covers 13 residues.

The chain recombines TRBV3-1 (or the pseudogene TRBV3-2) with TRBJ2-4; 9 nucleotides line up with TRBD2. CDR3 length equals 19 residues. V lost 5 bases and J lost 2; bases outside the gene matches: 16. Per germline, CDR1 LGHDT and CDR2 YNNKEL (reference sequence). CDR3 sequence: CASSFTATGGGASKNIQYF. CDR3 DNA: TGTGCCAGCAGCTTCACGGCCACCGGCGGGGGGGCATCCAAAAACATTCAGTACTTC.

The V and J genes are TRBV7-6 and TRBJ2-3; TRBD2 agrees at 11 bases. J was trimmed by 4 bases and V by 1 base; bases with no gene match: 7. In germline, CDR1 is SGHVS, CDR2 FNYEAQ. The CDR3 spans 17 residues. The CDR3 protein is CASSLVHSGGAADTQYF. CDR3 bases: TGTGCCAGCAGCTTAGTTCATAGCGGGGGGGCCGCAGATACGCAGTATTTT.